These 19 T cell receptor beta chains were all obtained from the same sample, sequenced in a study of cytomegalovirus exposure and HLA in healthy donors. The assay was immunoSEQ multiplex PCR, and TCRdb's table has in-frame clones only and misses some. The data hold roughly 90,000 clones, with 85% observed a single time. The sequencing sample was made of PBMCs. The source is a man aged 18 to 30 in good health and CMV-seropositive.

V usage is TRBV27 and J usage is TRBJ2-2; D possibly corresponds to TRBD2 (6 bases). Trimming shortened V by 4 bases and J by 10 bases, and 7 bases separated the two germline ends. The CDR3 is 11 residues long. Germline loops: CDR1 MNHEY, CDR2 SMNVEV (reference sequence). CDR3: CASSWGEELFF. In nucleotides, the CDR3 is TGTGCCAGCAGTTGGGGGGAGGAGCTGTTTTTT.

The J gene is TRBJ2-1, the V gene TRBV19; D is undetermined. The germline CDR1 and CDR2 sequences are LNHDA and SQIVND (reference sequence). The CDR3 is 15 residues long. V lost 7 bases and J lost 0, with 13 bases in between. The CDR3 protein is CASTFGANSYNEQFF. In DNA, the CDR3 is TGTGCCAGTACCTTCGGAGCCAACTCCTACAATGAGCAGTTCTTC.

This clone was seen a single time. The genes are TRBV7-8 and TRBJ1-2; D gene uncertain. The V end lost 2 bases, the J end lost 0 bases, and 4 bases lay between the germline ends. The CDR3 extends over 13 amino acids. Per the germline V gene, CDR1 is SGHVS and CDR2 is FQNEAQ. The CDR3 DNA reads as TGTGCCAGCAGCTTAAACACTAACTATGGCTACACCTTC. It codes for CASSLNTNYGYTF.

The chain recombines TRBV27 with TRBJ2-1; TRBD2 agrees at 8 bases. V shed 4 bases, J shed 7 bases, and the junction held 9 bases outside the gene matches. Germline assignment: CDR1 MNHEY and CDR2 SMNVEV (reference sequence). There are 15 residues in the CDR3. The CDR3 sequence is CASSYTGTRDNEQFF. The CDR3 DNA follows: TGTGCCAGCAGTTACACCGGGACTAGAGATAATGAGCAGTTCTTC.

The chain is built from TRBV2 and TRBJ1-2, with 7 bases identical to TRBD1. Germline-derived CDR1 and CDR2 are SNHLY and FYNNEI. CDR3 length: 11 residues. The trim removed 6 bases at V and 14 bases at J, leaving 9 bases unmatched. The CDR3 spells CASRQGGDNTF. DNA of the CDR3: TGTGCCAGCAGGCAGGGGGGCGATAATACCTTC.

DNA of the CDR3: TGCGCCAGCAGCTTTGGGGACAGGGGGCTGGATGGAGGAAAACTGTTTTTT. Its protein is CASSFGDRGLDGGKLFF. The J gene is TRBJ1-4, the V gene TRBV5-1; 12 nucleotides align to TRBD1. The V gene's germline CDR1 is SGHRS and CDR2 YFSETQ. There are 17 residues in the CDR3. J lost 10 bases, V lost 2 bases, and 12 bases had no gene match.

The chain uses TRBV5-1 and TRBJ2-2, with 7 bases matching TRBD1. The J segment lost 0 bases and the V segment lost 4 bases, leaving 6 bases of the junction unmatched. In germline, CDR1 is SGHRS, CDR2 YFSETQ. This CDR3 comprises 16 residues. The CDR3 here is CASSDRTGPNTGELFF. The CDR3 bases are TGCGCCAGCAGCGATAGGACAGGACCGAACACCGGGGAGCTGTTTTTT.

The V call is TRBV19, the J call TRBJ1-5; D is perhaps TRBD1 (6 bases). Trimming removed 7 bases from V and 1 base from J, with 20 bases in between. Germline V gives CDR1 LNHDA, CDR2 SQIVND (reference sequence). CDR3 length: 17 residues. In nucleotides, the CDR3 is TGTGCCAGTAAGGACAGCGGGGGTCGAGGAAGCAATCAGCCCCAGCATTTT. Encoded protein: CASKDSGGRGSNQPQHF.

The CDR3: CASSAAGTSYEQYF. DNA for the CDR3: TGTGCCAGCAGCGCTGCCGGGACAAGTTACGAGCAGTACTTC. This chain uses TRBV28 with TRBJ2-7, with a tentative D call TRBD1 (6 bases). This CDR3 is 14 amino acids long. The germline V gene encodes CDR1 MDHEN and CDR2 SYDVKM. V shed 6 bases and J shed 4 bases, with 16 bases lying between them.

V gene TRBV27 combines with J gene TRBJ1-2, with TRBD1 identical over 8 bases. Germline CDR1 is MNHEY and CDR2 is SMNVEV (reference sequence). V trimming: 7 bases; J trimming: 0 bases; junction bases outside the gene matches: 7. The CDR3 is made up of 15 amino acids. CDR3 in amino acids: CASNPDRGANYGYTF. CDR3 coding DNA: TGTGCCAGCAACCCCGACAGGGGAGCTAACTATGGCTACACCTTC.

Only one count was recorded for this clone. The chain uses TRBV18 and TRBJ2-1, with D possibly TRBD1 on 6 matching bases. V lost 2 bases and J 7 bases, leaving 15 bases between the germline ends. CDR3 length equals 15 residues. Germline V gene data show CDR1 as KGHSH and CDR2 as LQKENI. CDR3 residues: CASSPDRRRWNEQFF. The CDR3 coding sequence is TGTGCCAGCTCACCAGACAGGCGAAGGTGGAATGAGCAGTTCTTC.

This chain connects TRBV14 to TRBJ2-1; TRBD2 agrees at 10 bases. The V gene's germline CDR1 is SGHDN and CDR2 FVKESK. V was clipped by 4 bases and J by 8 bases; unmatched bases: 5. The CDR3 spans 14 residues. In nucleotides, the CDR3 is TGTGCCAGCAGCCCCCAAGCGGGAGGGGATGAGCAGTTCTTC. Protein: CASSPQAGGDEQFF.

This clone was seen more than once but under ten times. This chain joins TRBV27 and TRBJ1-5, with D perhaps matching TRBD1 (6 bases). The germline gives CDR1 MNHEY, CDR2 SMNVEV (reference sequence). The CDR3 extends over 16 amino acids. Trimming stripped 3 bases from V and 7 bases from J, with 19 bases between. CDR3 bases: TGTGCCAGCAGTTTCATCTCCGGGACAAGGGTCCAGCCCCAGCATTTT. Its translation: CASSFISGTRVQPQHF.

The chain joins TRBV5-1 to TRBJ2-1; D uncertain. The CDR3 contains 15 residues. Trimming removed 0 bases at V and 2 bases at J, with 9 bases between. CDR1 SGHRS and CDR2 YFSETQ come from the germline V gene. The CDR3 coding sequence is TGCGCCAGCAGCTTGGCCCTGACAACCTACAATGAGCAGTTCTTC. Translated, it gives CASSLALTTYNEQFF.

The DNA for the CDR3 is TGTGCCACATTCCCCACTAGCGGAGCGGACAATGAGCAGTTCTTC. It is translated as CATFPTSGADNEQFF. The chain joins TRBV19 to TRBJ2-1, with 8 bases lining up with TRBD2. This CDR3 has 15 residues. The J segment lost 5 bases and the V segment lost 10 bases, leaving 13 bases of the junction unmatched. Germline CDR1 LNHDA, CDR2 SQIVND (reference sequence). The whole variable domain, filled in from reference TRBV19 and TRBJ2-1, reads DGGITQSPKYLFRKEGQNVTLSCEQNLNHDAMYWYRQDPGQGLRLIYYSQIVNDFQKGDIAEGYSVSREKKESFPLTVTSAQKNPTAFYLCATFPTSGADNEQFFGPGTRLTVL.

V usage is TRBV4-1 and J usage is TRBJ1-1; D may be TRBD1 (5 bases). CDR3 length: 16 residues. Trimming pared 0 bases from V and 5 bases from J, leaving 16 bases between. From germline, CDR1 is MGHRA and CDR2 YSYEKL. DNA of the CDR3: TGCGCCAGCAGCCAAGAACGGAGGCAGGGAGGGACTGAAGCTTTCTTT. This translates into CASSQERRQGGTEAFF.

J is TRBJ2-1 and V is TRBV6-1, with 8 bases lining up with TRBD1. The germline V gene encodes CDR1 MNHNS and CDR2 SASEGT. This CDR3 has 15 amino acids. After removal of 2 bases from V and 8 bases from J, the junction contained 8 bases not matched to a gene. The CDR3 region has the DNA TGTGCCAGCAGTGAAACCGAGACAGGGGTCCATGAGCAGTTCTTC. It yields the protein CASSETETGVHEQFF.

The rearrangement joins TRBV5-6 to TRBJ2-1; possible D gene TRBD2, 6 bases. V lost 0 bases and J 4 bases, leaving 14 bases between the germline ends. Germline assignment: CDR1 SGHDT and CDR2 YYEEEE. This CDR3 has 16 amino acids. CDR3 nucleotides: TGTGCCAGCAGCTTGGGATCCGGCGGGGTATACAATGAGCAGTTCTTC. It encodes CASSLGSGGVYNEQFF.

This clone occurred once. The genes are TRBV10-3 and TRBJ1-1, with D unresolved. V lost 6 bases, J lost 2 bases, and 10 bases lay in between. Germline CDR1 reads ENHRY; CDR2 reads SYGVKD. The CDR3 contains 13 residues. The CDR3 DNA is TGTGCCATCAGATTCCGGGGAAACACTGAAGCTTTCTTT. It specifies CAIRFRGNTEAFF.